The 13 T cell receptor beta chains below come from one sample, sequenced in a study of T cells in Graves' hyperthyroidism and ophthalmopathy. Template material for amplifying TCR beta CDR3 regions consisted of RNA transcripts. TCR CDR3 underwent first-round RT-PCR with the HTBI primer set. Via MiXCR, TCRdb re-called the multiplex PCR reads, giving one row per CDR3 protein. The table records hundreds of thousands of distinct CDR3 sequences, 35% to 40% of them present only once. Source material: blood. These receptor sequences come from a young man with Graves' hyperthyroidism.

This clonotype was detected only a few times. The chain joins TRBV20-1 to TRBJ2-5; 11 bases agree with TRBD2. Germline values: CDR1 DFQATT, CDR2 SNEGSKA (reference sequence). The trim removed 1 base at V and 4 bases at J, leaving 14 bases unmatched. The CDR3 is 18 amino acids. CDR3 coding DNA: TGCAGTGCTAGAGGCGGCCACAGACCGACTAGCGGGACAGAGACCCAGTACTTC. It codes for CSARGGHRPTSGTETQYF.

This clonotype came up many times. The gene calls are TRBV6-6 and TRBJ2-7; no reliable D call. CDR3 size: 12 residues. The V end lost 7 bases, the J end lost 2 bases, and 9 bases lay between the germline ends. Germline CDR1 is MNHNY and CDR2 is SVGAGI (reference sequence). The CDR3 nucleotides are TGTGCCAGCACAGGCTACCCCTACGAGCAGTACTTC. As protein: CASTGYPYEQYF.

This clonotype was seen many times. The rearrangement joins TRBV29-1 to TRBJ2-7, with D perhaps given as TRBD1 or TRBD2 (6 bases each). The CDR3 runs 15 residues. Germline V gives CDR1 SQVTM, CDR2 ANQGSEA. Trimming removed 1 base from V and 4 bases from J, with 17 bases in between. The CDR3: CSVEVEGQGRYEQYF. CDR3 nucleotides: TGCAGCGTTGAAGTGGAGGGGCAGGGGAGGTACGAGCAGTACTTC.

This clonotype was found many times. This chain uses TRBV20-1 with TRBJ1-6, with TRBD1 matching 7 bases. After removal of 3 bases from V and 5 bases from J, the junction contained 7 bases not matched to a gene. Germline V CDR1 and CDR2: DFQATT, SNEGSKA (reference sequence). This CDR3 is built from 15 residues. The CDR3: CSASSQGVNNSPLHF. The CDR3 DNA follows: TGCAGTGCTAGTAGTCAGGGGGTAAATAATTCACCCCTCCACTTT.

The rearrangement joins TRBV6-5 to TRBJ1-1; 7 nucleotides align to TRBD1. CDR1 and CDR2 (germline): MNHEY, SVGAGI. The length of the CDR3 is 15 residues. With V trimmed by 6 bases and J by 4 bases, 11 bases remained unmatched. CDR3 nucleotide sequence: TGTGCCAGCAGAAGGGGGAGGGGGCGAATCACTGAAGCTTTCTTT. Residues: CASRRGRGRITEAFF.

The chain combines TRBV5-8 with TRBJ2-7; 12 nucleotides match TRBD1. Germline V gene sequence: CDR1 SGHTS, CDR2 YDEGEE. The CDR3 consists of 17 residues. Trimming cost V 5 bases and J 4 bases; bases outside gene matches: 13. The CDR3 DNA reads TGTGCCAGCAGTTCCGGGACAGGGGGCAGTCAAGGGTACGAGCAGTACTTC. Amino acid sequence: CASSSGTGGSQGYEQYF. The entire variable domain, with the rest obtained from reference TRBV5-8 and TRBJ2-7, is as follows: EAGVTQSPTHLIKTRGQQATLRCSPISGHTSVYWYQQALGLGLQFLLWYDEGEERNRGNFPPRFSGRQFPNYSSELNVNALELEDSALYLCASSSGTGGSQGYEQYFGPGTRLTVT.

This clonotype was observed many times. The V call is TRBV29-1, the J call TRBJ1-1; no reliable D call. The germline V gene encodes CDR1 SQVTM and CDR2 ANQGSEA. V was clipped by 7 bases and J by 0 bases, with 12 bases between them. This CDR3 region has 13 residues. CDR3 DNA: TGCAGCGCTCTGGACGGTTTGAACACTGAAGCTTTCTTT. Amino acid sequence: CSALDGLNTEAFF. The variable domain in full, with the rest retrieved from reference TRBV29-1 and TRBJ1-1, is SAVISQKPSRDICQRGTSLTIQCQVDSQVTMMFWYRQQPGQSLTLIATANQGSEATYESGFVIDKFPISRPNLTFSTLTVSNMSPEDSSIYLCSALDGLNTEAFFGQGTRLTVV.

This clonotype has ten or more counts. For the CDR3, the DNA is TGTGCCAGCAGTCCCGGGACCCGAGAAAAACTGTTTTTT. Translation gives CASSPGTREKLFF. The gene calls are TRBV2 and TRBJ1-4; TRBD1 is a possible D gene (5 bases). Germline loops: CDR1 SNHLY, CDR2 FYNNEI. V lost 5 bases, J lost 8 bases, and 12 bases lay in between. The CDR3 loop spans 13 amino acids.

V and J are TRBV20-1 and TRBJ1-1; D perhaps matches TRBD1 (5 bases). Germline V gene sequence: CDR1 DFQATT, CDR2 SNEGSKA (reference sequence). The V and J ends lost 5 bases and 5 bases respectively, with 12 bases between them. The CDR3 runs to 12 residues. The CDR3 protein is CSALGGETEAFF. The DNA for the CDR3 is TGCAGTGCTCTGGGGGGGGAGACTGAAGCTTTCTTT.

The V gene is TRBV29-1, the J gene TRBJ1-2; D is ambiguous. V was shortened by 4 bases and J by 12 bases, with 12 bases between the two germline ends. CDR1 SQVTM and CDR2 ANQGSEA come from the germline V gene. The CDR3 loop spans 10 amino acids. The CDR3: CSVGRGGDTF. CDR3 DNA sequence: TGCAGCGTTGGGAGAGGAGGTGACACCTTC. The whole variable domain, remainder taken from reference TRBV29-1 and TRBJ1-2, is SAVISQKPSRDICQRGTSLTIQCQVDSQVTMMFWYRQQPGQSLTLIATANQGSEATYESGFVIDKFPISRPNLTFSTLTVSNMSPEDSSIYLCSVGRGGDTFGSGTRLTVV.

This clonotype was recorded many times. The V gene is TRBV7-2, the J gene TRBJ1-3; 7 bases map to TRBD1. Trimming cost V 3 bases and J 7 bases; bases outside gene matches: 3. The CDR3 is 13 amino acids. CDR1 and CDR2 from the germline V gene are SGHTA and FQGNSA. The CDR3 DNA sequence: TGTGCCAGCAGCTTCGACAGGGACAACACCATATATTTT. Translation: CASSFDRDNTIYF. Full variable domain (outside the CDR3, taken from reference TRBV7-2 and TRBJ1-3): GAGVSQSPSNKVTEKGKDVELRCDPISGHTALYWYRQSLGQGLEFLIYFQGNSAPDKSGLPSDRFSAERTGGSVSTLTIQRTQQEDSAVYLCASSFDRDNTIYFGEGSWLTVV.

This clonotype was detected only once. V usage is TRBV4-1 and J usage is TRBJ2-2; D not certain. The germline V gene encodes CDR1 MGHRA and CDR2 YSYEKL. V was trimmed by 0 bases and J by 4 bases, leaving 3 bases between them. This CDR3 spans 13 amino acids. The CDR3 DNA is TGCGCCAGCAGCCAAGAAAGCACCGGGGAGCTGTTTTTT. Translated: CASSQESTGELFF.

This clonotype was picked up one time. This sequence joins TRBV6-5 and TRBJ2-7; D is perhaps TRBD1 (6 bases). Germline lookup yields CDR1 MNHEY and CDR2 SVGAGI. V was trimmed by 0 bases and J by 9 bases, leaving 18 bases between them. The CDR3 extends over 15 amino acids. The DNA for the CDR3 is TGTGCCAGCAGTTACTCGAGTACAGGGCCTCTGGGGCAGTACTTC. This gives the protein CASSYSSTGPLGQYF.